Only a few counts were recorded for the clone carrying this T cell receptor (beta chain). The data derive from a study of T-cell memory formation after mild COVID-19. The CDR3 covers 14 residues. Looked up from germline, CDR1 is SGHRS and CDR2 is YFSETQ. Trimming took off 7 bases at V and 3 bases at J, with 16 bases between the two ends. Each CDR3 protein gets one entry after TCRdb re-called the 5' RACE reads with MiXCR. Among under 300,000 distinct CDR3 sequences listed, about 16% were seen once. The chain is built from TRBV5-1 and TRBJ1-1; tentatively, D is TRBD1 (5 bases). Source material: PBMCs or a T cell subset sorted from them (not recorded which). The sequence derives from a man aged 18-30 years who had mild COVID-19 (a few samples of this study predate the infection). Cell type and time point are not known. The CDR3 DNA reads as TGCGCCAGCGGAGCTTCCCGGGGGGACACTGAAGCTTTCTTT. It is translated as CASGASRGDTEAFF.